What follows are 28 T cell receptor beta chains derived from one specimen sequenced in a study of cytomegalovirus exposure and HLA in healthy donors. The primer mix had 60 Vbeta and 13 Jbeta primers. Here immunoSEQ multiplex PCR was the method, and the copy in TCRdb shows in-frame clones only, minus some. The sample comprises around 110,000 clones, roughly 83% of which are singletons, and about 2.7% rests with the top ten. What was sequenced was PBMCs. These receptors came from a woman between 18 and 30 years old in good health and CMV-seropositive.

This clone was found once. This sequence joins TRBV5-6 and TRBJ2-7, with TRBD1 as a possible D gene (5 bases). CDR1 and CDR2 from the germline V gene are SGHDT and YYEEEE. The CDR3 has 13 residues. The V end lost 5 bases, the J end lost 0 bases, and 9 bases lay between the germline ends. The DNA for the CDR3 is TGTGCCAGCAGTCGACAGTTCTCCTACGAGCAGTACTTC. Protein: CASSRQFSYEQYF.

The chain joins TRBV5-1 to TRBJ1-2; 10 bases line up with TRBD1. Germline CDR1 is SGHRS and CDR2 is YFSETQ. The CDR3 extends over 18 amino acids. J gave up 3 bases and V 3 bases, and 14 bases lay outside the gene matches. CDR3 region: CASSSEGQGSRRDYGYTF. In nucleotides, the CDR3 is TGCGCCAGCAGCTCGGAGGGACAGGGGTCACGGAGGGACTATGGCTACACCTTC.

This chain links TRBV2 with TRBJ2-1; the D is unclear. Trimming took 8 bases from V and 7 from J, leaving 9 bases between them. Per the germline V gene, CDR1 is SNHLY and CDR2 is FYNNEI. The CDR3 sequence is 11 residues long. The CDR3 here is CASAYLNEQFF. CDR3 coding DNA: TGTGCCAGCGCCTACTTGAATGAGCAGTTCTTC.

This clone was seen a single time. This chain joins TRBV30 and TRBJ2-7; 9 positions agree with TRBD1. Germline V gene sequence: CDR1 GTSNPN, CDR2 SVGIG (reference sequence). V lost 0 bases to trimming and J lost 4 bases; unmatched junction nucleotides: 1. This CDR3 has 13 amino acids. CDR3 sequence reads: CAWSVQGAYEQYF. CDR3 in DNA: TGTGCCTGGAGTGTACAGGGGGCGTACGAGCAGTACTTC.

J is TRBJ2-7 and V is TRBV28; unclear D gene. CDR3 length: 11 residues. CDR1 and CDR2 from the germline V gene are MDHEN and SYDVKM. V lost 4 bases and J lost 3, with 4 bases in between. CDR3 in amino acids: CASSSFYEQYF. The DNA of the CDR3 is TGTGCCAGCAGTTCATTCTACGAGCAGTACTTC.

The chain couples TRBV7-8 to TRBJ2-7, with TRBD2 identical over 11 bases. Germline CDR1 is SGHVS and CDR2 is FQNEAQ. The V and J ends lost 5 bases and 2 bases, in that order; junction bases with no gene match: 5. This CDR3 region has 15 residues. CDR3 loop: CASSPGTSGTYEQYF. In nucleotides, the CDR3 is TGTGCCAGCAGCCCCGGGACTAGCGGAACCTACGAGCAGTACTTC.

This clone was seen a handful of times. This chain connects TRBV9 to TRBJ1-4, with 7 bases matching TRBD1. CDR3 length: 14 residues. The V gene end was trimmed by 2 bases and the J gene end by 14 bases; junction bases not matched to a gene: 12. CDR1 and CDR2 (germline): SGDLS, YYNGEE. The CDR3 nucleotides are TGTGCCAGCAGCGTGTCGAACCTTCCGGGACAGCTGTTTTTT. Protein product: CASSVSNLPGQLFF.

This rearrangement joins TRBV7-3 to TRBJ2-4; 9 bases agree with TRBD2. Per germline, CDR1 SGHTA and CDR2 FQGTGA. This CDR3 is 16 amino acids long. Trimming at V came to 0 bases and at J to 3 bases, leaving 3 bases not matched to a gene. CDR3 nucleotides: TGTGCCAGCAGCTTAACTAGCGGGAGAGGCAAAAACATTCAGTACTTC. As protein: CASSLTSGRGKNIQYF. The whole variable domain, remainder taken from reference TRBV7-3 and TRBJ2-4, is GAGVSQTPSNKVTEKGKYVELRCDPISGHTALYWYRQSLGQGPEFLIYFQGTGAADDSGLPNDRFFAVRPEGSVSTLKIQRTERGDSAVYLCASSLTSGRGKNIQYFGAGTRLSVL.

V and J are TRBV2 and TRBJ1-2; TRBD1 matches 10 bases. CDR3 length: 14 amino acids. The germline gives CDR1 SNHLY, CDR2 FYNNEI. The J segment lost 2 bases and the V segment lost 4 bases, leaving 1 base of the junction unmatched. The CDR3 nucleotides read TGTGCCAGCAGTGTGGACAGGGGGAACTATGGCTACACCTTC. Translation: CASSVDRGNYGYTF.

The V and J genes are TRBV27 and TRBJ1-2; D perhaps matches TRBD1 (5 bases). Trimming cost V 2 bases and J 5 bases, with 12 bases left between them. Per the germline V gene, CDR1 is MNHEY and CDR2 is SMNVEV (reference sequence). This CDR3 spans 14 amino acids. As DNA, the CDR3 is TGTGCCAGCAGTTTACTGGGGCGAGGATATGGCTACACCTTC. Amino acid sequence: CASSLLGRGYGYTF.

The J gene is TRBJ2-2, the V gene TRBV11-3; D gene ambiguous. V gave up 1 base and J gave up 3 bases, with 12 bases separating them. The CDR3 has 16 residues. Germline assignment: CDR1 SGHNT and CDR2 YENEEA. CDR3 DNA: TGTGCCAGCAGCTTAGGCTCGACACGCGACACCGGGGAGCTGTTTTTT. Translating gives CASSLGSTRDTGELFF.

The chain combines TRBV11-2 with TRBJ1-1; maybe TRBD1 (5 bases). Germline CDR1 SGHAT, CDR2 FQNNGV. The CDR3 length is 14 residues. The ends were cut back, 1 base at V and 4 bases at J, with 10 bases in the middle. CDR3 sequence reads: CASSLVGGGTEAFF. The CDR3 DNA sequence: TGTGCCAGCAGCTTAGTCGGCGGGGGCACTGAAGCTTTCTTT.

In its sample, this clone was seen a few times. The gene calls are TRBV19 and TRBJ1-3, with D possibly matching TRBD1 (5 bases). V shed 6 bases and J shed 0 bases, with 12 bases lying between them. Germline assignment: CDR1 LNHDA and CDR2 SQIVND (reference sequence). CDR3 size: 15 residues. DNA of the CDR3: TGTGCCAGTAGATTGGACATTTCCTCTGGAAACACCATATATTTT. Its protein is CASRLDISSGNTIYF.

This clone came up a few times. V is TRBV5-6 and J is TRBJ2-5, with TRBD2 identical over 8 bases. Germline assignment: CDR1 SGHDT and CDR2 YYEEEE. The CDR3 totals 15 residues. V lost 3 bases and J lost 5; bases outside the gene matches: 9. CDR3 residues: CASSYTSGGHETQYF. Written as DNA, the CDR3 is TGTGCCAGCAGCTACACTAGCGGTGGCCATGAGACCCAGTACTTC.

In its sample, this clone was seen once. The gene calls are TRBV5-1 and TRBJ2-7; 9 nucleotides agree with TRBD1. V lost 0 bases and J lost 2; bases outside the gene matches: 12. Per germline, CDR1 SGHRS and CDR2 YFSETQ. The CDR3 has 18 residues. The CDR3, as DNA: TGCGCCAGCAGCTTGGCCGGCGGCGGGACAGGGCCAACCTACGAGCAGTACTTC. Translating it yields CASSLAGGGTGPTYEQYF.

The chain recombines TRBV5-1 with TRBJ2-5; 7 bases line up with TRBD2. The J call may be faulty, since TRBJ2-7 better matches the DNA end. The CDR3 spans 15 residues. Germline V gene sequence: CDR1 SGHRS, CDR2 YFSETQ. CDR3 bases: TGCGCCAGCAGCTTGGCTCTTGCGGGGGAACGCGAGCAGTACTTC. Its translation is CASSLALAGEREQYF.

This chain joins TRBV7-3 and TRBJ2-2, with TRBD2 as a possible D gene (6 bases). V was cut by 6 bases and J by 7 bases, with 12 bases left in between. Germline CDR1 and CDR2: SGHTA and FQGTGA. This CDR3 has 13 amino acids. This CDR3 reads CASRSAGGGELFF. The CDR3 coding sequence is TGTGCCAGCAGGTCAGCGGGCGGCGGGGAGCTGTTTTTT.

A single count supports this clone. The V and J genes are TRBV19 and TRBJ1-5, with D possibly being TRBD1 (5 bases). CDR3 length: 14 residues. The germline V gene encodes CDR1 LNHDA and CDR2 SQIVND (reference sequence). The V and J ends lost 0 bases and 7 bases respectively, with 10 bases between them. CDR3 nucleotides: TGTGCCAGTAGTATAGATCGGGGGTGGCAGCCCCAGCATTTT. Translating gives CASSIDRGWQPQHF.

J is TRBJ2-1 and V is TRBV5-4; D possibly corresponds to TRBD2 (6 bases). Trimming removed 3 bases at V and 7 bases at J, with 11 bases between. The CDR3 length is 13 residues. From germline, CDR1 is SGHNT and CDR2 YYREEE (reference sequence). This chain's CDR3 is CASSSWRGNEQFF. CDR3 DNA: TGTGCCAGCAGCTCGTGGAGGGGTAATGAGCAGTTCTTC.

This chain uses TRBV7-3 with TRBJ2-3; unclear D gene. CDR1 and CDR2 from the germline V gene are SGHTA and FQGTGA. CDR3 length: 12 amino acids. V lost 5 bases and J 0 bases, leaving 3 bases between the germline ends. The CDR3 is CASSLSTDTQYF. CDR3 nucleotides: TGTGCCAGCAGCCTAAGCACAGATACGCAGTATTTT.

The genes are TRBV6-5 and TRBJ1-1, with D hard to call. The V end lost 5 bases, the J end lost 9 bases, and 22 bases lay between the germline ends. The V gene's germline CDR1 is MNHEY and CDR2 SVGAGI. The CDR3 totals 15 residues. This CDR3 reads CASSPTQGLTPKAFF. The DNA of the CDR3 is TGTGCCAGCAGTCCAACCCAAGGACTTACCCCCAAAGCTTTCTTT.

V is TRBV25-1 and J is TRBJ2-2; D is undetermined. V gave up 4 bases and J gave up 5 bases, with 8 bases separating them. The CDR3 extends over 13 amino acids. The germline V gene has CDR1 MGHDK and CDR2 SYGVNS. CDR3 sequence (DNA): TGTGCCAGCAGTGCGCCAGGAACCGGGGAGCTGTTTTTT. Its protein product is CASSAPGTGELFF.

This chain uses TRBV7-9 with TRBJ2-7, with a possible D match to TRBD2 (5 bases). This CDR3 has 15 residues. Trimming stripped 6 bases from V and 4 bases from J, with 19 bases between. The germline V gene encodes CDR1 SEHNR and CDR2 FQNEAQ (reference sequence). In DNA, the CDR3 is TGTGCCAGCAGTTCCCCTCGGGGTATGGTTTACGAGCAGTACTTC. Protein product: CASSSPRGMVYEQYF.

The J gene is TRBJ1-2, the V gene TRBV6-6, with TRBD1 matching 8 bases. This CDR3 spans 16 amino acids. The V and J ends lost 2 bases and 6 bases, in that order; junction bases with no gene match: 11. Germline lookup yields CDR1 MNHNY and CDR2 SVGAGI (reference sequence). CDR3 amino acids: CASSYRSETGDHGYTF. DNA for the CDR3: TGTGCCAGCAGTTACCGCAGCGAGACAGGGGACCATGGCTACACCTTC.

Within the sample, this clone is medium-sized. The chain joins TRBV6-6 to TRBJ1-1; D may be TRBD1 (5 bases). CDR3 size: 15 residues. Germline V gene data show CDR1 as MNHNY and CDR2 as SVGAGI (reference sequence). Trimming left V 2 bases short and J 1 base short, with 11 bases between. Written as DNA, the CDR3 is TGTGCCAGCAGTTACGCCGGGACTGGGAACACTGAAGCTTTCTTT. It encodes CASSYAGTGNTEAFF.

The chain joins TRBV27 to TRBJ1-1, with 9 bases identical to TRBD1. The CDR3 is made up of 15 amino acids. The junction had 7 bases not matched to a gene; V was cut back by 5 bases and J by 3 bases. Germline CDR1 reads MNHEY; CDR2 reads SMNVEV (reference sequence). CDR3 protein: CASSLYRGRDTEAFF. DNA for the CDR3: TGTGCCAGCAGTCTTTACAGGGGGCGCGACACTGAAGCTTTCTTT.

The CDR3 sequence is CASSYVSGVAEAFF. The CDR3 nucleotides read TGTGCCAGCAGTTACGTCTCTGGAGTCGCTGAAGCTTTCTTT. The chain joins TRBV6-5 to TRBJ1-1; D uncertain. Trimming took off 2 bases at V and 6 bases at J, with 13 bases between the two ends. The CDR3 is 14 residues long. Germline V gene data show CDR1 as MNHEY and CDR2 as SVGAGI.

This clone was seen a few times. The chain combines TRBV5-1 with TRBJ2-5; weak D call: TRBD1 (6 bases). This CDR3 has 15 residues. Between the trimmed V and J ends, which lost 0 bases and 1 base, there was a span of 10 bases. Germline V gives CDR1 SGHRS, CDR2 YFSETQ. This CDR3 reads CASSLATGFQETQYF. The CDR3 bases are TGCGCCAGCAGCTTGGCTACAGGGTTCCAAGAGACCCAGTACTTC.